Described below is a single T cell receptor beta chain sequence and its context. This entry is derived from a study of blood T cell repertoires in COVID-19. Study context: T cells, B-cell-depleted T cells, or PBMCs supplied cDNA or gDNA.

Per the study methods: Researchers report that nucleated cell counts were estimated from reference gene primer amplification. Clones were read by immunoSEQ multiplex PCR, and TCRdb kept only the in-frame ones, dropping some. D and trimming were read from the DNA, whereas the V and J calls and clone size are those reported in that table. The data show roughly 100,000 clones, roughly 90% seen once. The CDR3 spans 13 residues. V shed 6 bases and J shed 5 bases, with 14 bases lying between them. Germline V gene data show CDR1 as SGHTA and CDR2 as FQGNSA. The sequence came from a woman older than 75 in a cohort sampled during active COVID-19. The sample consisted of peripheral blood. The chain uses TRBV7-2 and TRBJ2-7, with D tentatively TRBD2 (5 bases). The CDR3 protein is CASRIAGNHEQYF. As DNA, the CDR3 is TGTGCCAGCAGAATCGCCGGGAACCACGAGCAGTACTTC.